These 14 T cell receptor beta chains were all obtained from the same sample, sequenced in a study of tumor-infiltrating lymphocytes in primary liver carcinoma. Total RNA (roughly 550 ng) served as template for TCR beta cDNA synthesis primed by a constant-region primer. Three nested multiplex PCR rounds, a slightly modified ARM-PCR, produced the libraries for TCR beta. TRBV1-TRBV30 forward primers paired with a C-beta reverse primer were used in the first two PCR rounds, which ran roughly 11 cycles each. From the multiplex PCR reads, TCRdb called clonotypes with MiXCR, one entry per CDR3 protein. The sample holds hundreds of thousands of distinct CDR3 sequences, 45% to 70% seen once. RNA was extracted from whole blood without cell sorting, alongside germline DNA. Sequencing was performed on peripheral blood. The receptors were sampled from a young woman with primary liver carcinoma and hepatitis B virus infection.

The V and J genes are TRBV6-6 and TRBJ1-5; 12 bases agree with TRBD1. CDR1 and CDR2 (germline): MNHNY, SVGAGI (reference sequence). The CDR3 contains 19 residues. J lost 2 bases, V lost 5 bases, and 13 bases had no gene match. The CDR3 spells CASSNPGTGGFEGNQPQHF. CDR3 in DNA: TGTGCCAGCAGTAACCCCGGGACAGGGGGCTTCGAAGGCAATCAGCCCCAGCATTTT.

This clonotype appeared a single time. A much more abundant neighbour one base away suggests this may be a read error. V and J are TRBV29-1 and TRBJ2-7; D is unclear. The CDR3 loop spans 14 amino acids. Germline CDR1 SQVTM, CDR2 ANQGSEA. CDR3 nucleotides: TGCAGCGTTGAAAACCCAGGAAGACCCTACGAGCAGCACTTC. Protein product: CSVENPGRPYEQHF.

This clonotype was counted only a few times. The V and J genes are TRBV4-1 and TRBJ1-3; perhaps TRBD1 as D (5 bases). V was trimmed by 5 bases and J by 3 bases, leaving 14 bases between them. Germline V lookup: CDR1 MGHRA, CDR2 YSYEKL. The CDR3 has 15 residues. The CDR3 DNA follows: TGCGCCAGCAGCTGGGTCAGGGAAGGTGGAAACACCATATATTTT. It encodes CASSWVREGGNTIYF.

As to this clonotype: A much larger clone is a single base away; this may be a read error. This sequence joins TRBV6-5 and TRBJ2-7; 8 bases fit TRBD1. The germline CDR1 and CDR2 sequences are MNHEY and SVGAGI. J gave up 3 bases and V 5 bases, and 12 bases lay outside the gene matches. The CDR3 contains 16 residues. The CDR3, as DNA: TGTGCCAGCAGTATTCATCGGACAGGGAAGAACTACGAGCAGTACTTC. This encodes CASSIHRTGKNYEQYF.

As regards this clonotype: Compared with germline, one end of the junction differs, possibly owing to a read error. The chain is built from TRBV6-5 and TRBJ2-7; D is perhaps TRBD1 (6 bases). The germline V gene encodes CDR1 MNHEY and CDR2 SVGAGI. The CDR3 covers 13 residues. In DNA form, the CDR3 reads TGTGCCAACAGTCCCGGCAGGGGTTACGAGCAGTACTTC. It encodes CANSPGRGYEQYF.

As regards this clonotype: The junction does not match germline at one end; this may be a read error. The chain has TRBV20-1 and TRBJ1-2; D not certain. Germline V gene sequence: CDR1 DFQATT, CDR2 SNEGSKA (reference sequence). CDR3 length equals 12 residues. The CDR3 reads CSASAYSYGHTF. CDR3 in DNA: TGCAGTGCTAGCGCCTATAGTTATGGCCACACCTTC.

The chain employs TRBV28 and TRBJ2-7; TRBD2 matches 12 bases. Unmatched junction bases numbered 2, after V lost 8 bases and J lost 3 bases. CDR1 is MDHEN, CDR2 SYDVKM, per germline. The length of the CDR3 is 13 residues. The CDR3 region has the DNA TGTGCCAGCCGGACTAGCGGGAACTACGAGCAGTACTTC. This encodes CASRTSGNYEQYF.

This clonotype was counted ten times or more. The gene calls are TRBV4-1 and TRBJ2-5, with TRBD1 as a possible D gene (5 bases). Trimming took off 4 bases at V and 9 bases at J, with 18 bases between the two ends. Germline lookup yields CDR1 MGHRA and CDR2 YSYEKL. There are 14 residues in the CDR3. The DNA of the CDR3 is TGCGCCAGCAGCCCGGCAGGGTTACGGGTGGCCCAGTACTTC. Translated: CASSPAGLRVAQYF.

V usage is TRBV7-9 and J usage is TRBJ2-1; no definite D call. Germline CDR1 SEHNR, CDR2 FQNEAQ (reference sequence). The CDR3 is made up of 14 amino acids. Deletions cut 7 bases from V and 4 bases from J, with 14 bases between. DNA of the CDR3: TGTGCCAGCACCCCAAGCAGCTTGTACAATGAGCAGTTCTTC. This translates into CASTPSSLYNEQFF.

This clonotype showed up just a few times. The rearrangement uses TRBV29-1 and TRBJ2-2; possibly TRBD2 for D (5 bases). The CDR3 extends over 12 amino acids. CDR1 is SQVTM, CDR2 ANQGSEA, per germline. The ends were cut back, 7 bases at V and 6 bases at J, with 12 bases in the middle. The CDR3 DNA reads TGCAGCGCTAGAGGGTGGTCCGGGGAGCTGTTTTTT. Translation: CSARGWSGELFF.

In regard to this clonotype: Since a much larger clone is just one base distant, this may be a read error. The chain recombines TRBV4-3 with TRBJ1-1; a weak D match, TRBD1 (5 bases). Germline CDR1 is LGHNA and CDR2 is YSLEER. Trimming left V 0 bases short and J 4 bases short, with 6 bases between. This CDR3 has 13 residues. Here the CDR3 reads CASSQDQGTEAFF. The CDR3 bases are TGCGCCAGCAGCCAAGATCAGGGCACTGAAGCTTTCTTT.

The table lists this clonotype with many counts. The chain couples TRBV5-4 to TRBJ2-1; D is perhaps TRBD1 (6 bases). The CDR3 contains 16 residues. Germline lookup yields CDR1 SGHNT and CDR2 YYREEE (reference sequence). The V gene lost 0 bases and the J gene lost 9 bases, with 19 bases spanning the gap. CDR3 sequence reads: CASSLDRQGKNGEQFF. The CDR3 DNA follows: TGTGCCAGCAGCTTGGATCGGCAGGGGAAGAATGGTGAGCAGTTCTTC.

The CDR3 coding sequence is TGTGCCAGCACCGAAGGGGAATCCTATAATTCACCCCTCCACTTT. Translated: CASTEGESYNSPLHF. The chain carries TRBV6-2 or TRBV6-3 and TRBJ1-6, with D possibly TRBD1 on 5 matching bases. Trimming shortened V by 7 bases and J by 1 base, and 11 bases separated the two germline ends. From germline, CDR1 is MNHEY and CDR2 SVGEGT. This CDR3 contains 15 residues.

For this clonotype: Its ends do not fully match the called genes, so a read error is possible. The chain recombines TRBV14 with TRBJ2-7, with no clear D. CDR3 length: 10 residues. Germline lookup yields CDR1 SGHDN and CDR2 FVKESK. For the CDR3, the DNA is TGTGCCAGCCTTAGGTACGAGCGGTACTTC. Residues: CASLRYERYF.